This T cell receptor (beta chain) was sequenced for a study of identifying expanded T cells in peripheral blood. Study findings and constraints: Technical replicates showed approximately 1.2 changed clones; two weeks roughly 16; four weeks 19.

Healthy donors had no documented immune events, such as infections, while sampled. On this clone itself: Its antigen is unknown.

The CDR3 covers 14 residues. Unmatched junction bases numbered 10, after V lost 4 bases and J lost 9 bases. Per the germline V gene, CDR1 is SGHTS and CDR2 is YDEGEE. The method was immunoSEQ multiplex PCR; TCRdb's version includes in-frame clones alone and lacks a portion of them. The repertoire holds under 95,000 clones, with about 91% as singletons. The material sequenced was blood. This TCR derives from a person between 18 and 70 years old in good health. The chain carries TRBV5-8 and TRBJ1-5, with TRBD1 matching 7 bases. The CDR3 DNA reads as TGTGCCAGCAGCCCCGACAGGGCGTTAAGGCCCCAGCATTTT. This gives the protein CASSPDRALRPQHF.